The clone carrying this TCR beta chain was found once. The data derive from a study of blood T cell repertoires in COVID-19. Study context: PBMCs, B-cell-depleted T cells, or T cells provided the cDNA or gDNA that made up the material.

The CDR3 is 15 residues long. Germline lookup yields CDR1 SGHRS and CDR2 YFSETQ. Trimming took 0 bases from V and 6 from J; bases not matched to a gene: 2. The table came from immunoSEQ multiplex PCR; TCRdb's copy has only in-frame clones and leaves some out. Here the sample spans over 350,000 clones, about 85% being singletons. This chain joins TRBV5-1 and TRBJ2-1; 11 bases are shared with TRBD2. Input material: PBMCs or T cells enriched from blood (not recorded which). This TCR derives from a woman aged 18 to 35 with acute COVID-19. The CDR3: CASSLGLAGGNEQFF. The CDR3 region has the DNA TGCGCCAGCAGCTTGGGGCTAGCGGGAGGCAATGAGCAGTTCTTC.